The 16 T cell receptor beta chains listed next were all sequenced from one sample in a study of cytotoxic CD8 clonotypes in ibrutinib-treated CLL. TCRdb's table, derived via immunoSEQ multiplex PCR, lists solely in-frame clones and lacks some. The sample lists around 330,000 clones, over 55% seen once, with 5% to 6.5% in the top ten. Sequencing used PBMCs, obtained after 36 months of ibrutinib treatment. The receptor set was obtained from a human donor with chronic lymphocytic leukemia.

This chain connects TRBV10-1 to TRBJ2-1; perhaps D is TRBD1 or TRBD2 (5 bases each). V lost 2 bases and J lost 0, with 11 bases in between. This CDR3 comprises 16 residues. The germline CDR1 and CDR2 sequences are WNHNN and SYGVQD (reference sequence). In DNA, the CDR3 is TGCGCCAGCAGTGAGGGGACCCGAAGCTCCTACAATGAGCAGTTCTTC. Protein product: CASSEGTRSSYNEQFF.

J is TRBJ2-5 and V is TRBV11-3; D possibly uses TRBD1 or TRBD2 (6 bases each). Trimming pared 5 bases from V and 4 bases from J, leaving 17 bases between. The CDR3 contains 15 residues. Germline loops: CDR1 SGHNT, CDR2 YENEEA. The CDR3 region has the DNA TGTGCCAGCAGCCCCACGGGGGCCCCAGGAGAGACCCAGTACTTC. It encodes CASSPTGAPGETQYF.

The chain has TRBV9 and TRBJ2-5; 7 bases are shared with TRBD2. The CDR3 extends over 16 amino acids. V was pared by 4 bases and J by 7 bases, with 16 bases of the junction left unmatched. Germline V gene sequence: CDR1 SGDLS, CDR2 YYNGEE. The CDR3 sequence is CASSPSGTTLGGTQYF. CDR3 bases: TGTGCCAGCAGCCCCTCCGGGACTACTCTCGGTGGGACCCAGTACTTC.

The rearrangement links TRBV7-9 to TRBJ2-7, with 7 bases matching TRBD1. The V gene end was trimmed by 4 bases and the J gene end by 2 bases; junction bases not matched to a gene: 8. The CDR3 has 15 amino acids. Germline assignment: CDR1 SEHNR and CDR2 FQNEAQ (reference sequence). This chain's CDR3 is CASSSARGFPYEQYF. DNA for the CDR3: TGTGCCAGCAGCTCTGCCAGGGGGTTTCCCTACGAGCAGTACTTC.

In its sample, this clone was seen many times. The CDR3 spells CASSIGQGDQPQHF. As DNA, the CDR3 is TGTGCCAGTAGTATCGGACAGGGGGATCAGCCCCAGCATTTT. This chain links TRBV19 with TRBJ1-5; 10 bases are shared with TRBD1. Germline assignment: CDR1 LNHDA and CDR2 SQIVND (reference sequence). V was pared by 3 bases and J by 5 bases, with 1 base of the junction left unmatched. The CDR3 is made up of 14 amino acids. The whole variable domain, filled in from reference TRBV19 and TRBJ1-5, reads DGGITQSPKYLFRKEGQNVTLSCEQNLNHDAMYWYRQDPGQGLRLIYYSQIVNDFQKGDIAEGYSVSREKKESFPLTVTSAQKNPTAFYLCASSIGQGDQPQHFGDGTRLSIL.

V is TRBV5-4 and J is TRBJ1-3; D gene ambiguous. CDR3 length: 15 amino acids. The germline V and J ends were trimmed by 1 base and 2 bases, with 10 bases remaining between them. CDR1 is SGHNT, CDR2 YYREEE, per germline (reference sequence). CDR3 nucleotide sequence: TGTGCCAGCAGCTTGAATGTCTTTCCTGGAAACACCATATATTTT. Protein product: CASSLNVFPGNTIYF.

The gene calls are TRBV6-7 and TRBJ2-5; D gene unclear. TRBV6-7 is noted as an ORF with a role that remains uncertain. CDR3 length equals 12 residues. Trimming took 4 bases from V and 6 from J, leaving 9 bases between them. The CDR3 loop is CASSWYEKTQYF. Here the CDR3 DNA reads TGTGCCAGCAGTTGGTACGAGAAGACCCAGTACTTC.

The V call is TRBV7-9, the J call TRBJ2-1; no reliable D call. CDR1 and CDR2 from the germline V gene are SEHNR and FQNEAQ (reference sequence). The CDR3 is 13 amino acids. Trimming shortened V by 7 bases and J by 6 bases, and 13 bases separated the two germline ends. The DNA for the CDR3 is TGTGCCAGCACCAAAGTCGGGCCCAATGAGCAGTTCTTC. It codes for CASTKVGPNEQFF. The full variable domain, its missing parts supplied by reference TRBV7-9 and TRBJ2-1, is DTGVSQNPRHKITKRGQNVTFRCDPISEHNRLYWYRQTLGQGPEFLTYFQNEAQLEKSRLLSDRFSAERPKGSFSTLEIQRTEQGDSAMYLCASTKVGPNEQFFGPGTRLTVL.

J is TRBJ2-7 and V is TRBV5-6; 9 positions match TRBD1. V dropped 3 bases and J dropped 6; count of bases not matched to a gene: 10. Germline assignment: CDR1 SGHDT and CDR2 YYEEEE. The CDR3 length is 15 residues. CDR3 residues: CASSSGTGRGGEQYF. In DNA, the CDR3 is TGTGCCAGCAGCTCGGGGACAGGGAGAGGGGGCGAGCAGTACTTC.

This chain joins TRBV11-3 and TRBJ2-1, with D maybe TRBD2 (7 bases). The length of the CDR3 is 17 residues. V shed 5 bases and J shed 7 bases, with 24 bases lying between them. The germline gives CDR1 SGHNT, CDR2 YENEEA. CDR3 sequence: CASSHKVGGLEGNEQFF. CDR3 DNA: TGTGCCAGCAGCCACAAAGTCGGGGGGCTTGAGGGAAATGAGCAGTTCTTC.

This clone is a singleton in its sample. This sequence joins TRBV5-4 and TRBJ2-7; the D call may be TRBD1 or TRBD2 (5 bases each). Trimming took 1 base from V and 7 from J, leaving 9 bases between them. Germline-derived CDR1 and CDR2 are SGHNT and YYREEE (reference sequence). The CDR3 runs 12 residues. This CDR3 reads CASSLWDPEQYF. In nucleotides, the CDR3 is TGTGCCAGCAGCTTGTGGGACCCTGAGCAGTACTTC.

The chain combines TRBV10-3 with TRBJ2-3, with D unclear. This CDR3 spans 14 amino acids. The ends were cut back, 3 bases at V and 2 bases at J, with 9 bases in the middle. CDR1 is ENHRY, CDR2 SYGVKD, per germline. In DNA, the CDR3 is TGTGCCATCAGTGAAAAAACGGACACAGATACGCAGTATTTT. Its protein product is CAISEKTDTDTQYF.

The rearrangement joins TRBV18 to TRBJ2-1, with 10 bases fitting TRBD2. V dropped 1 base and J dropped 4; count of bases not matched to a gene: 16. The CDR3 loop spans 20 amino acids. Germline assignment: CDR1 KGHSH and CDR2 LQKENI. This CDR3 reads CASSPRGAYPPSGGYNEQFF. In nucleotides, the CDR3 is TGTGCCAGCTCACCACGTGGGGCCTATCCCCCTAGCGGGGGTTACAATGAGCAGTTCTTC.

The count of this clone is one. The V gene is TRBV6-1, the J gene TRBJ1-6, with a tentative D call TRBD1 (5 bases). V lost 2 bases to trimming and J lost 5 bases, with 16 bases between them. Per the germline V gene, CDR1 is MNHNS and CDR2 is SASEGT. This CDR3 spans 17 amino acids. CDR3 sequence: CASSEWGGSRDNSPLHF. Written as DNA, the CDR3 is TGTGCCAGCAGTGAATGGGGCGGGTCTCGGGATAATTCACCCCTCCACTTT.

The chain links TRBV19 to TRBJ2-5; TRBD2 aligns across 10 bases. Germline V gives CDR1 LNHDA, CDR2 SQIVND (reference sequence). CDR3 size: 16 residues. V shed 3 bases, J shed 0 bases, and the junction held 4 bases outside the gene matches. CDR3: CASSMISGGHQETQYF. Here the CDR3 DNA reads TGTGCCAGTAGTATGATTAGCGGGGGGCACCAAGAGACCCAGTACTTC.

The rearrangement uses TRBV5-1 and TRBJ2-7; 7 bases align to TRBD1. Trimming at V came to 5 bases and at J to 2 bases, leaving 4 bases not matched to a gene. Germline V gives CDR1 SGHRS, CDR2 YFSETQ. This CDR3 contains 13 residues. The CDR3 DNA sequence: TGCGCCAGCAGACCTGGGACAGCCTACGAGCAGTACTTC. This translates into CASRPGTAYEQYF. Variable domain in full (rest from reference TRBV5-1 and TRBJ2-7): KAGVTQTPRYLIKTRGQQVTLSCSPISGHRSVSWYQQTPGQGLQFLFEYFSETQRNKGNFPGRFSGRQFSNSRSEMNVSTLELGDSALYLCASRPGTAYEQYFGPGTRLTVT.